A selection of T cell receptor beta chains follows, all from one sample in a study of shared clonotypes between healthy human individuals. The method was immunoSEQ multiplex PCR; TCRdb's version includes in-frame clones alone and lacks a portion of them. This sample has about half a million clones, with over 70% found just once. Sequencing used PBMCs. All receptors come from a woman aged 40 to 55 in good health. Some clones in this sample may be carry-over from other donors' samples. Each CDR3 is given with its conserved first and last residue. The order of the fields is D gene, J gene, V gene, clone size, CDR3 DNA, CDR3 protein. A D gene is named only where the DNA matches it firmly. The size field is filled for only some rows; it gives once, few, many or a size class.

TRBD1	TRBJ1-1	TRBV7-8	NA	TGTGCCAGCAGCTCCGGACAGGGAGACACTGAAGCTTTCTTT	CASSSGQGDTEAFF
NA	TRBJ2-7	TRBV15	NA	TGTGCCACCAGCAGAGATTTAGGCAGGAGTTACGAGCAGTACTTC	CATSRDLGRSYEQYF
NA	TRBJ1-1	TRBV13	NA	TGTGCCAGCAGTGTTGGCGCGCCGACGGACACTGAAGCTTTCTTT	CASSVGAPTDTEAFF
TRBD2	TRBJ2-7	TRBV19	NA	TGTGCCAGTAGCCTCGGGGGGAGCTCCTACGAGCAGTACTTC	CASSLGGSSYEQYF
NA	TRBJ1-5	TRBV28	NA	TGTGCCAGCAGTTCTCTACTACGACAGAGCAATCAGCCCCAGCATTTT	CASSSLLRQSNQPQHF
TRBD2	TRBJ2-1	TRBV5-4	NA	TGTGCCAGCAGCTTTAGCGGGACCCTCGGTGAGCAGTTCTTC	CASSFSGTLGEQFF
NA	TRBJ2-1	TRBV5-8	many	TGTGCCAGCAACAACAATGAGCAGTTCTTC	CASNNNEQFF
NA	TRBJ2-7	TRBV6-6	NA	TGTGCCAGCAGGGGGGGGACAGGATCCTACGAGCAGTACTTC	CASRGGTGSYEQYF
TRBD2	TRBJ2-3	TRBV10-1	once	TGCGCCAGCAGTGAAGCTAGCGGGAGGTACACAGATACGCAGTATTTT	CASSEASGRYTDTQYF
NA	TRBJ2-3	TRBV5-6	NA	TGTGCCAGCAGCTTAAAGGTGGGGGGTAGCACAGATACGCAGTATTTT	CASSLKVGGSTDTQYF
NA	TRBJ2-7	TRBV18	NA	TGTGCCAGCTCACCGGTGGGAGGTATCTACGAGCAGTACTTC	CASSPVGGIYEQYF
NA	TRBJ1-1	TRBV19	NA	TGTGCCAGTAGTATAGTTGGGGCATACACTGAAGCTTTCTTT	CASSIVGAYTEAFF
NA	TRBJ2-3	TRBV7-3	NA	TGTGCCAGCAGCACCGACCGGGCCGCAGATACGCAGTATTTT	CASSTDRAADTQYF